The sequence of this T cell receptor beta chain was determined in a study of cytotoxic CD8 clonotypes in ibrutinib-treated CLL. For the study at large: Investigators collected response samples after a median approximately twelve months of treatment, range 6 to 36. Study conclusions and caveats: Clonality increased at ibrutinib response and stayed stable in sustained remission. At progression, however, it fell back toward baseline. Age-matched healthy donor levels were exceeded by baseline clonality, which tracked circulating CD8+ T-cell counts.

Only in-frame clones appear in the TCRdb table, and some are missing; sequencing was by immunoSEQ multiplex PCR. Seen here are approximately 46,000 clones, roughly three quarters observed once, and the top ten hold 13%. About 2.2 micrograms of genomic DNA (from cryopreserved PBMCs) were used for TCR beta libraries. CDR1 is SGHNT and CDR2 is YENEEA in the germline V gene. V lost 5 bases to trimming and J lost 0 bases, with 17 bases between them. The CDR3 length is 16 residues. As to this clone: The antigen is unknown.

This chain joins TRBV11-3 and TRBJ2-7, with D perhaps matching TRBD2 (5 bases). The material sequenced was PBMCs, taken after 12 months of ibrutinib treatment. The sequence came from a human donor with chronic lymphocytic leukemia. The CDR3 region has the DNA TGTGCCAGCAGCCAAACCTTCCAGAGCGGCTCCTACGAGCAGTACTTC. Protein sequence: CASSQTFQSGSYEQYF.